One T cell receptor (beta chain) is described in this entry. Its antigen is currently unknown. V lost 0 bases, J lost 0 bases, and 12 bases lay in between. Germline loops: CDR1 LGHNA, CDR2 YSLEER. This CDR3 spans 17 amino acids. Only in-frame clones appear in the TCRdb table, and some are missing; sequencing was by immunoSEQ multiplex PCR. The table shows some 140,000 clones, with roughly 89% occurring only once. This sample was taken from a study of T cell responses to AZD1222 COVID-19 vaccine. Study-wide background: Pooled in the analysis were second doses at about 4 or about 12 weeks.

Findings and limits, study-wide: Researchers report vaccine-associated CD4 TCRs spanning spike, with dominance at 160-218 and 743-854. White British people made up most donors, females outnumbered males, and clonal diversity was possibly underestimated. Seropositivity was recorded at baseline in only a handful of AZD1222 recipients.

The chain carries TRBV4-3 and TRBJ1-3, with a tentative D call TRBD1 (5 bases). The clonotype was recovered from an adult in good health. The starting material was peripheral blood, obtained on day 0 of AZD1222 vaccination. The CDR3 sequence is CASSQDWGGSSGNTIYF. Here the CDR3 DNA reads TGCGCCAGCAGCCAAGATTGGGGGGGATCCTCTGGAAACACCATATATTTT.